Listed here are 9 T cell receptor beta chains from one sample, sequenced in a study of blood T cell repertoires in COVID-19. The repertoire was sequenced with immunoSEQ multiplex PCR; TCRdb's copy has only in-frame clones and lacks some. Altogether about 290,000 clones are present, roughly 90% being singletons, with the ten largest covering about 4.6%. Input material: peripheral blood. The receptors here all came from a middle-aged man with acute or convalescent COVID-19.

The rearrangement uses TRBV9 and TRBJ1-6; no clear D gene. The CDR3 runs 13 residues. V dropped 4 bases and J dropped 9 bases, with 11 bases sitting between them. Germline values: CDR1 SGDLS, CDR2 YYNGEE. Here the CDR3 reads CASSPRSGSPLHF. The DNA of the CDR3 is TGTGCCAGCAGCCCCCGGAGCGGTTCACCCCTCCACTTT.

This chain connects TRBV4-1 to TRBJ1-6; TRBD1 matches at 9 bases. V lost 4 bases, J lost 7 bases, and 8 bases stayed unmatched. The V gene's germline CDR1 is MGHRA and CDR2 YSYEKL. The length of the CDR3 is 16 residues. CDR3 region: CASSREQDRGNSPLHF. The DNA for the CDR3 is TGCGCCAGCAGCCGAGAACAGGACAGGGGCAATTCACCCCTCCACTTT.

The CDR3 region has the DNA TGTGCCTGGGGGGGAGGGGAGAACACTGAAGCTTTCTTT. It is translated as CAWGGGENTEAFF. The chain joins TRBV30 to TRBJ1-1; possibly TRBD1 for D (5 bases). The germline gives CDR1 GTSNPN, CDR2 SVGIG (reference sequence). Trimming took off 5 bases at V and 1 base at J, with 11 bases between the two ends. This CDR3 has 13 residues.

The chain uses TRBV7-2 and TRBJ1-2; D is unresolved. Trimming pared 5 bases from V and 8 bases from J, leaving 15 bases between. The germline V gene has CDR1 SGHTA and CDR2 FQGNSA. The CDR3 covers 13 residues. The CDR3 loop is CASSPTMGGGYTF. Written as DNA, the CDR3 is TGTGCCAGCAGCCCTACTATGGGAGGCGGCTACACCTTC. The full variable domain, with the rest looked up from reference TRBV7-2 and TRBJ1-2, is GAGVSQSPSNKVTEKGKDVELRCDPISGHTALYWYRQSLGQGLEFLIYFQGNSAPDKSGLPSDRFSAERTGGSVSTLTIQRTQQEDSAVYLCASSPTMGGGYTFGSGTRLTVV.

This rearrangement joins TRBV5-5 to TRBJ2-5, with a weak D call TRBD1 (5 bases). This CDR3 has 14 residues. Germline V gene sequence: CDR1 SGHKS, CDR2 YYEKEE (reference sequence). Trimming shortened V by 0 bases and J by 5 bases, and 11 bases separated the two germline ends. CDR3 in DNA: TGTGCCAGCAGCTTGGCGGCAGGGATGGAGACCCAGTACTTC. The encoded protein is CASSLAAGMETQYF.

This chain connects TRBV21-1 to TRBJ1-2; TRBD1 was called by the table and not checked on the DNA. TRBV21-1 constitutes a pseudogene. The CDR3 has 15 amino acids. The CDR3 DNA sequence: TGTGCCAGCAGCAAAAATCAGACAAAAAGGGGAGGCTACACCTTC. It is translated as CASSKNQTKRGGYTF.

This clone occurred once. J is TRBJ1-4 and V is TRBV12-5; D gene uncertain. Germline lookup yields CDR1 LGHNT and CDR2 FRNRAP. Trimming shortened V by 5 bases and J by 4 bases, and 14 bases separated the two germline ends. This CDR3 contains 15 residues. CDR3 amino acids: CASGTGEGDNEKLFF. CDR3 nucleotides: TGTGCTAGTGGTACCGGGGAGGGTGATAATGAAAAACTGTTTTTT.

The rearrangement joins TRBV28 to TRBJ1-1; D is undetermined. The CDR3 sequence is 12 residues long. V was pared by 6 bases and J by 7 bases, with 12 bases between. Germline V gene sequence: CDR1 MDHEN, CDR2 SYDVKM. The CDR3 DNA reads TGTGCCAGCAGGACATTGACGCGTGAAGCTTTCTTT. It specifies CASRTLTREAFF.

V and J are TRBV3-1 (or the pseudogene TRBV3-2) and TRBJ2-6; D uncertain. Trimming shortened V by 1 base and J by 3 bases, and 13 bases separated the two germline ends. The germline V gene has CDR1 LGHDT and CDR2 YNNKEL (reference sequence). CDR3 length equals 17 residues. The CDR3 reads CASSQGVLPGGANVLTF. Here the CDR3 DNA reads TGTGCCAGCAGCCAAGGCGTGCTCCCAGGTGGGGCCAACGTCCTGACTTTC.